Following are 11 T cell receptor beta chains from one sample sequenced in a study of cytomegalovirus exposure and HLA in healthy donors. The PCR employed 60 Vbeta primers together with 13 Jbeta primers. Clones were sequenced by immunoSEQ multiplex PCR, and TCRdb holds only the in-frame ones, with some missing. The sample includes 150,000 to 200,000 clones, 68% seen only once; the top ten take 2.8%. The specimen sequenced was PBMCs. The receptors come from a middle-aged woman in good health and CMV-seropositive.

The CDR3 loop reads CASSMPRLASRGGELFF. The CDR3 nucleotides read TGTGCCAGTAGTATGCCCCGACTAGCTTCCCGAGGCGGGGAGCTGTTTTTT. The chain combines TRBV19 with TRBJ2-2; 7 nucleotides align to TRBD2. The CDR3 covers 17 residues. Germline CDR1 LNHDA, CDR2 SQIVND (reference sequence). Losses at the gene ends were 3 bases for V and 7 bases for J; bases not matched to a gene: 14.

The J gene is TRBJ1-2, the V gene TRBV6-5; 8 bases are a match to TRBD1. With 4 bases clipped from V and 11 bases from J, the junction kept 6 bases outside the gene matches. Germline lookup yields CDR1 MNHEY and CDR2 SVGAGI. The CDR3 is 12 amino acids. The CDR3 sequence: CASSSGTGRYTF. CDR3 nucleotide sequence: TGTGCCAGCAGTTCCGGGACAGGACGTTACACCTTC.

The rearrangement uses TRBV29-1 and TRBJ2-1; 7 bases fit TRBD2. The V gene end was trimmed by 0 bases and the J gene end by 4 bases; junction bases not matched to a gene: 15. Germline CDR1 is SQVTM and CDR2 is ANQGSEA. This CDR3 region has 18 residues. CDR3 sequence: CSVEDHGRASGKYNEQFF. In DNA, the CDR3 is TGCAGCGTTGAAGATCACGGACGGGCTAGCGGTAAATACAATGAGCAGTTCTTC.

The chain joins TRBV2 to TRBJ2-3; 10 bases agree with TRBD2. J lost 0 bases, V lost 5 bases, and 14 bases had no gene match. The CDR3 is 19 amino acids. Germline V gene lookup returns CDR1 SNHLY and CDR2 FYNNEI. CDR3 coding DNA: TGTGCCAGCAGTTTTCCTGGACTAGCGGAAAGCAAAAGCACAGATACGCAGTATTTT. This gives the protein CASSFPGLAESKSTDTQYF.

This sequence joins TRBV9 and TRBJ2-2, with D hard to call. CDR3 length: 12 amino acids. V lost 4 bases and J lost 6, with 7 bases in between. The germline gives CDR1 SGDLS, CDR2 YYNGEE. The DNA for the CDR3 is TGTGCCAGCAGCCCCTTCCCCGGGGAGCTGTTTTTT. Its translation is CASSPFPGELFF.

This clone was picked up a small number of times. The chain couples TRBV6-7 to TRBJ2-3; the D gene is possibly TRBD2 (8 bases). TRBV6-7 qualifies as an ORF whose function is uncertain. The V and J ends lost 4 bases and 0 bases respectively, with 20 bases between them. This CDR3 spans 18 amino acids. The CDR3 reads CASSSKGGGGTSTDTQYF. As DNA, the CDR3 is TGTGCCAGCAGTTCTAAAGGGGGCGGGGGGACTAGCACAGATACGCAGTATTTT.

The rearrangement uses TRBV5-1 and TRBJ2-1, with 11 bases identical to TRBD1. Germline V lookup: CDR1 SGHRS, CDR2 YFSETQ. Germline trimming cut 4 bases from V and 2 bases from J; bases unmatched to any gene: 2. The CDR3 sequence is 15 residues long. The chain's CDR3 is CASSPGQGAYNEQFF. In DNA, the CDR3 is TGCGCCAGCAGCCCGGGACAGGGGGCCTACAATGAGCAGTTCTTC.

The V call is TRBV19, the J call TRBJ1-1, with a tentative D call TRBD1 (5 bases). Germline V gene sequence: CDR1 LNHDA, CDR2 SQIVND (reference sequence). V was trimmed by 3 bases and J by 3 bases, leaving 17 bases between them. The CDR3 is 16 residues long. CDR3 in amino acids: CASSIGLQGVDTEAFF. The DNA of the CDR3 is TGTGCCAGTAGTATCGGCCTCCAGGGTGTAGACACTGAAGCTTTCTTT.

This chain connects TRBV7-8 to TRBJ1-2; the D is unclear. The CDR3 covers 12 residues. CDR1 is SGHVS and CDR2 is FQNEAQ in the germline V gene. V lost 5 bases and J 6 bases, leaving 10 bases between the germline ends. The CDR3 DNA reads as TGTGCCAGCAGCCAGACTAGGGATGGCTACACCTTC. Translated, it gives CASSQTRDGYTF.

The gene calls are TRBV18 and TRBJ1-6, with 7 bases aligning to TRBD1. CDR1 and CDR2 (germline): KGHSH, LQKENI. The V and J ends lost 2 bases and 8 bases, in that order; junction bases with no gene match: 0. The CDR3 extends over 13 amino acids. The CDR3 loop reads CASSPGTDSPLHF. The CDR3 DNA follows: TGTGCCAGCTCACCAGGGACAGATTCACCCCTCCACTTT.

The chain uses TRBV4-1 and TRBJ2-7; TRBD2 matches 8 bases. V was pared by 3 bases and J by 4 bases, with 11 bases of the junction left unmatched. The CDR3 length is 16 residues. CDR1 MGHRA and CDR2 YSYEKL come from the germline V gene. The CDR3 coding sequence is TGCGCCAGCAGCCACGAGGTAGCGGGAACGGTGTACGAGCAGTACTTC. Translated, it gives CASSHEVAGTVYEQYF.